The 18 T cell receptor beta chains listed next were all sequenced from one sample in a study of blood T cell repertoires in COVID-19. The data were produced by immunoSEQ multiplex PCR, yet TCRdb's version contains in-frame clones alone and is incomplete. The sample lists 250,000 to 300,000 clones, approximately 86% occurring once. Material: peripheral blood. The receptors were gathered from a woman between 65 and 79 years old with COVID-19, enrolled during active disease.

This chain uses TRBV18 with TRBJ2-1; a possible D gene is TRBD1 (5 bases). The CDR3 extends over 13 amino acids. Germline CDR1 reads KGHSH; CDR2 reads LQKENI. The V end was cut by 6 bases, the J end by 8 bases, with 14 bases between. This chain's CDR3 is CASSEGQRDEQFF. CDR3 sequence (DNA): TGTGCCAGCTCGGAAGGACAAAGGGATGAGCAGTTCTTC.

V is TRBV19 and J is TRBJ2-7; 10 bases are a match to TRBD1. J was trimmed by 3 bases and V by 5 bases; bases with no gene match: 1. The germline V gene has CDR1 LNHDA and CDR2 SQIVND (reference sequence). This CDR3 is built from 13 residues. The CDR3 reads CASSWTGGYEQYF. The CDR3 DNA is TGTGCCAGTAGTTGGACAGGGGGCTACGAGCAGTACTTC.

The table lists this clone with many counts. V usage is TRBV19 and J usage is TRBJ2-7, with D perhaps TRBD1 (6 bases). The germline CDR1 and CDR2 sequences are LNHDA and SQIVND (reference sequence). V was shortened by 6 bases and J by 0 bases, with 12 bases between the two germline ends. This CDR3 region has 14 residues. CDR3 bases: TGTGCCAGTAGCGAACAGGGAGCCTCCTACGAGCAGTACTTC. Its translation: CASSEQGASYEQYF.

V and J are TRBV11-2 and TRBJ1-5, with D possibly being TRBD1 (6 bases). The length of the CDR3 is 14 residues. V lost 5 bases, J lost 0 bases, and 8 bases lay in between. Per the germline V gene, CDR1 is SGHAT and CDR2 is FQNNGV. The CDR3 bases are TGTGCCAGCAGCCAGGGGAATAGCAATCAGCCCCAGCATTTT. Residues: CASSQGNSNQPQHF.

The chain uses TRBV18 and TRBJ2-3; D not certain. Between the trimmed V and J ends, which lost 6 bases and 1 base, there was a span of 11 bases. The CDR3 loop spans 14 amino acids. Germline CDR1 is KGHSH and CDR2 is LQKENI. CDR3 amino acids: CASSAVRRTDTQYF. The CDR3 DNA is TGTGCCAGCTCCGCGGTCCGGCGCACAGATACGCAGTATTTT.

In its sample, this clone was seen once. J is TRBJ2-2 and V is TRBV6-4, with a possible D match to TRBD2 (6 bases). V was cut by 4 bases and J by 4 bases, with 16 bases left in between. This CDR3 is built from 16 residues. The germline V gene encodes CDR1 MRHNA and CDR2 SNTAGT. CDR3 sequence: CASSAAAGFGTGELFF. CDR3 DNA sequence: TGTGCCAGCAGTGCCGCGGCGGGGTTTGGCACCGGGGAGCTGTTTTTT.

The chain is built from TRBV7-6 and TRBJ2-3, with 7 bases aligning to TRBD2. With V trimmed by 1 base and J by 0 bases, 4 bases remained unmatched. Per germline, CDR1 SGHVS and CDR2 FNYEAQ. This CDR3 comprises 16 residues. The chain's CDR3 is CASSLGGLTSTDTQYF. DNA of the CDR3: TGTGCCAGCAGCTTAGGGGGACTAACTAGCACAGATACGCAGTATTTT.

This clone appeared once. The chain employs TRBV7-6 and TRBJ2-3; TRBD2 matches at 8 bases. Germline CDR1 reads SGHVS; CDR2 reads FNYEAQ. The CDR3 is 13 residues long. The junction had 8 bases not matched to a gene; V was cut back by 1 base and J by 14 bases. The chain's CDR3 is CASSLGVGGERYF. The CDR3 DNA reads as TGTGCCAGCAGCTTAGGGGTCGGGGGGGAGAGGTATTTT.

CDR3: CASSLLGQTQYF. In DNA form, the CDR3 reads TGCGCCAGCAGCCTCCTGGGCCAGACCCAGTACTTC. The chain is built from TRBV4-1 and TRBJ2-5; D is unclear. The CDR3 extends over 12 amino acids. Trimming cost V 4 bases and J 6 bases, with 9 bases left between them. From germline, CDR1 is MGHRA and CDR2 YSYEKL.

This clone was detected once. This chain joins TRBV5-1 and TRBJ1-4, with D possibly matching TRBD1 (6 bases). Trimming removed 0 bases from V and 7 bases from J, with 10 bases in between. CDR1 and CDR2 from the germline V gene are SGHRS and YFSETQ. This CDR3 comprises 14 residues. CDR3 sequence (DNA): TGCGCCAGCAGCTTGGCACAGGGCGGTGAAAAACTGTTTTTT. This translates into CASSLAQGGEKLFF.

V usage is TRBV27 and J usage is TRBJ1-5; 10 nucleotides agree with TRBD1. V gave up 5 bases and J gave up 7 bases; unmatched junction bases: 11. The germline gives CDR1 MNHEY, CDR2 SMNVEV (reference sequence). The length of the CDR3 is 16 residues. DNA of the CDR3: TGTGCCAGCAGTCCCCGGGACAGGGGTCAAGAACAGCCCCAGCATTTT. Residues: CASSPRDRGQEQPQHF.

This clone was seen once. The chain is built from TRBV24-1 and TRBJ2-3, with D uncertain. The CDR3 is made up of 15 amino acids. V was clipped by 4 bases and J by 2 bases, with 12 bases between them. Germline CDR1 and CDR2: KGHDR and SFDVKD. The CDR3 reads CATSETTPYTDTQYF. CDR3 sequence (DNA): TGTGCCACCAGTGAGACGACACCATACACAGATACGCAGTATTTT.

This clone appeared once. Written as DNA, the CDR3 is TGTGCCAGCAGTTCCTTGGGGGGGTCCTACGAGCAGTACTTC. The encoded protein is CASSSLGGSYEQYF. V is TRBV27 and J is TRBJ2-7, with TRBD2 matching 7 bases. CDR1 and CDR2 from the germline V gene are MNHEY and SMNVEV (reference sequence). Losses at the gene ends were 4 bases for V and 1 base for J; bases not matched to a gene: 4. This CDR3 comprises 14 residues.

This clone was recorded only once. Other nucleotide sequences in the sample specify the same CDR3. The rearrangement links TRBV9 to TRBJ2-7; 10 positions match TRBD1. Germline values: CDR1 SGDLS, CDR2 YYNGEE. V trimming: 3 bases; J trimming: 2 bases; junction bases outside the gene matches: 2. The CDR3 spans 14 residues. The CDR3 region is CASSEGTGAYEQYF. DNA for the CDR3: TGTGCCAGCAGCGAAGGGACAGGGGCCTACGAGCAGTACTTC.

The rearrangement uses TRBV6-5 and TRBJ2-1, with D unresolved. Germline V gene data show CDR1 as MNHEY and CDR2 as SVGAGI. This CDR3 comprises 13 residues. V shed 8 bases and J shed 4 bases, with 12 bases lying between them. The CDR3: CASLKPYYNEQFF. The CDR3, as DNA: TGTGCCAGCCTAAAGCCGTATTACAATGAGCAGTTCTTC.

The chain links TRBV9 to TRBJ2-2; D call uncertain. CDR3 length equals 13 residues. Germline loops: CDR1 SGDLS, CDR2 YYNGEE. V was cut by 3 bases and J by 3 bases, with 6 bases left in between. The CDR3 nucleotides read TGTGCCAGCAGCGGCCGGGACACCGGGGAGCTGTTTTTT. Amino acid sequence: CASSGRDTGELFF.

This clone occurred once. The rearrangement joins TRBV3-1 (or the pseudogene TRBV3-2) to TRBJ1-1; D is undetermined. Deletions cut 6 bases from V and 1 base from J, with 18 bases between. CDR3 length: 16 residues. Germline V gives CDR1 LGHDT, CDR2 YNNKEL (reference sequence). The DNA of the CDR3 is TGTGCCAGCAGTCCCCCAAGGCGGGCAGGGAACACTGAAGCTTTCTTT. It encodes CASSPPRRAGNTEAFF.

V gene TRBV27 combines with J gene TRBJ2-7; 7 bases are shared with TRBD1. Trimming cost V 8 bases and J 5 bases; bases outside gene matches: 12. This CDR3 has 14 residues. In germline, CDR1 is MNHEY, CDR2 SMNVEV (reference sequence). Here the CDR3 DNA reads TGTGCCAGCGGACCCCCGACAGGGAAGGACGAGCAGTACTTC. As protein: CASGPPTGKDEQYF.